The clone carrying this TCR beta chain is a singleton in its sample. This sample was taken from a study of blood T cell repertoires in COVID-19. Overall study context: Collection of acute and convalescent COVID-19 samples took place in the United States, Italy and Spain. The analysed material was cDNA or gDNA that came from T cells, B-cell-depleted T cells, or PBMCs.

Germline V lookup: CDR1 MNHEY, CDR2 SVGAGI. J was trimmed by 1 base and V by 6 bases; bases with no gene match: 9. This CDR3 contains 15 residues. Those enrolled, adults aged roughly 18 to 89 years, came from about two dozen US areas. Here immunoSEQ multiplex PCR was the method, and the copy in TCRdb shows in-frame clones only, minus some. The profile shows 350,000 to 450,000 clones, more than 80% of them singletons. The sample comprised PBMCs or T cells enriched from blood (not recorded which). J is TRBJ2-7 and V is TRBV6-5; 7 bases are shared with TRBD1. The receptor's source is a man aged 25 to 40 who had recovered from COVID-19. CDR3 region: CASRPLGQTSYEQYF. The CDR3 bases are TGTGCCAGCAGGCCCCTGGGACAGACTTCCTACGAGCAGTACTTC.